The clone carrying this TCR beta chain was counted many times. The antigen is undetermined. This sample is part of a study of early T cells in non-severe SARS-CoV-2 infection. Whole-study context: Bulk RNA taken from unsorted whole blood was sequenced, leaving chains unpaired. Study findings and constraints: Sequences matched to VDJdb favored anti-spike CD8 responses, while private and CD4 specificities were missed.

This CDR3 has 16 residues. V was shortened by 2 bases and J by 0 bases, with 12 bases between the two germline ends. Germline lookup yields CDR1 SGDLS and CDR2 YYNGEE. TCRdb re-analysed the 5' RACE reads in MiXCR, keeping a single row per CDR3 protein. The data contain over 45,000 distinct CDR3 sequences, about 11% of them singletons. The sequence was collected from an adult who was a healthcare worker with PCR-confirmed SARS-CoV-2 infection or an uninfected control (not recorded which). Sequencing was done on a sample of whole blood. The chain links TRBV9 to TRBJ1-3; D is uncertain. CDR3 DNA sequence: TGTGCCAGCAGCGTGGACGACGGGAACTCTGGAAACACCATATATTTT. This gives the protein CASSVDDGNSGNTIYF.